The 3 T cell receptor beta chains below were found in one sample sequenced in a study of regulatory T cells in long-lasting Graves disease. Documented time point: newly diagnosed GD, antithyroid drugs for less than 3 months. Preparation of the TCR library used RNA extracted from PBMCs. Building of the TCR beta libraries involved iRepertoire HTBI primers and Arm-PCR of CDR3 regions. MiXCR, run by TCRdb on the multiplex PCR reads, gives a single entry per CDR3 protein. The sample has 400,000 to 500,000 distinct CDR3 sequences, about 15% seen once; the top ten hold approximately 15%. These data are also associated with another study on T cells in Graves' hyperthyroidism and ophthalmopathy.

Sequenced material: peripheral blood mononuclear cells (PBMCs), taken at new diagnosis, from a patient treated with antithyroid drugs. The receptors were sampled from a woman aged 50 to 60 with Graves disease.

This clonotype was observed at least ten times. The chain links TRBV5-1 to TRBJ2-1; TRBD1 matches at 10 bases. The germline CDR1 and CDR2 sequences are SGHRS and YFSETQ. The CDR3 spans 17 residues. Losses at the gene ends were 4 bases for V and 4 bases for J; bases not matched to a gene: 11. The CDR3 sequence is CASSRRDRGRGYNEQFF. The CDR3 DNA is TGCGCCAGCAGCCGCCGGGACAGGGGCCGGGGGTACAATGAGCAGTTCTTC.

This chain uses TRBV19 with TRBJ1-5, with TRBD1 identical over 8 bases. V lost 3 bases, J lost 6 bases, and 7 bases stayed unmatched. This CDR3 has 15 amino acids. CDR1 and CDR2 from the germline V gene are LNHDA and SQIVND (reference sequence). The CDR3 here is CASSIEDRGSQPQHF. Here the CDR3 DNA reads TGTGCCAGTAGTATCGAAGACAGGGGCAGTCAGCCCCAGCATTTT. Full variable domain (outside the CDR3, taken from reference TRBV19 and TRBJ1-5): DGGITQSPKYLFRKEGQNVTLSCEQNLNHDAMYWYRQDPGQGLRLIYYSQIVNDFQKGDIAEGYSVSREKKESFPLTVTSAQKNPTAFYLCASSIEDRGSQPQHFGDGTRLSIL.

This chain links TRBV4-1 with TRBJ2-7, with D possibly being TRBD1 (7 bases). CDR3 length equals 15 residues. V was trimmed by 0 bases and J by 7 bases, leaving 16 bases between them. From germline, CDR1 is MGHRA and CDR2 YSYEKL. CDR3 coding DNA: TGCGCCAGCAGCCAAGAATGGGGGGCGACAGGGGAGCAGTACTTC. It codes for CASSQEWGATGEQYF.